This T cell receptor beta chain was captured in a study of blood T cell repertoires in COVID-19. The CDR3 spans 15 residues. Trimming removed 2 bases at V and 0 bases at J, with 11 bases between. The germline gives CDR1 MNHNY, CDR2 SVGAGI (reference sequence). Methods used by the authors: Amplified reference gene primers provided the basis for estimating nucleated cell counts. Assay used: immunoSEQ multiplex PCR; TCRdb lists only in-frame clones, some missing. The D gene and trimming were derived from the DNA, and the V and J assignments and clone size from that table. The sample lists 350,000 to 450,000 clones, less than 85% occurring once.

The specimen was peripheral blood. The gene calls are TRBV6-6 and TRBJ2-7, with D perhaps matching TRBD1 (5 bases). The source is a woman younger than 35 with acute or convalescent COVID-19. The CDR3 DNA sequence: TGTGCCAGCAGTTACACAGGCGGAAGCTCCTACGAGCAGTACTTC. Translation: CASSYTGGSSYEQYF.